These T cell receptor beta chains were read from a single sample in a study of T cells in Graves' hyperthyroidism and ophthalmopathy. TCRdb independently ran MiXCR on the multiplex PCR reads; one entry per CDR3 protein. Of approximately 640,000 distinct CDR3 sequences in the sample, under 20% were seen once. The sequencing sample was made of blood. Every receptor here comes from a woman aged 25 to 39 with Graves' hyperthyroidism. CDR3s include the opening cysteine and the closing phenylalanine or tryptophan. The D gene is left open where the match is weak.

V gene	J gene	D gene	CDR3 protein
TRBV7-3	TRBJ2-5	TRBD1	CASSPTGGRETQYF
TRBV29-1	TRBJ1-1	.	CSVGFTDTEAFF
TRBV6-1	TRBJ2-7	TRBD2	CASRTSNYEQYF
TRBV2	TRBJ1-5	.	CASSENTPIYQPQHF
TRBV27	TRBJ1-1	.	CASRTTGGANTEAFF
TRBV13	TRBJ2-2	TRBD1	CASSWTGAGELFF
TRBV12-3/TRBV12-4	TRBJ2-1	TRBD1	CASERTGPNEQFF
TRBV28	TRBJ2-7	TRBD1	CASIGTGTSYEQYF
TRBV19	TRBJ1-1	.	CASSGAARGTEAFF
TRBV20-1	TRBJ1-2	.	CSAPREDIYGYTF
TRBV7-8	TRBJ2-2	.	CASSAGRNTGELFF
TRBV20-1	TRBJ2-2	TRBD2	CSAIRAGGLSNTGELFF
TRBV4-3	TRBJ1-1	TRBD1	CASSRSTGRNTEAFF
TRBV27	TRBJ2-1	.	CASSLLPSGILGNEQFF
TRBV5-6	TRBJ2-7	TRBD1	CASSLDRGPEQYF
TRBV20-1	TRBJ2-1	.	CSASQNRMLALGQQFF
TRBV12-3/TRBV12-4	TRBJ1-5	.	CASSGDLQPQHF
TRBV27	TRBJ1-2	.	CASRGTWYGYTF
TRBV7-2	TRBJ2-1	.	CASSLTGHTAYNEQFF
TRBV7-2	TRBJ2-7	.	CASSLTRERAYEQYF
TRBV6-9	TRBJ2-6	TRBD2	CASSYGGDGANVLTF
TRBV9	TRBJ2-1	.	CASSGLRGGNEQFF
TRBV30	TRBJ2-1	.	CAWSEDRMGEQFF
TRBV24-1	TRBJ2-7	.	CATSALASGASSYEQYF
TRBV24-1	TRBJ2-3	TRBD2	CAIQAGATDTQYF
TRBV7-2	TRBJ1-6	.	CASSLEWASGSPLHF
TRBV28	TRBJ2-3	TRBD2	CASIQGAGGSGDTQYF
TRBV5-1	TRBJ2-5	.	CASSFKGPEETQYF
TRBV19	TRBJ1-5	.	CASSIDLNQPQHF
TRBV6-1	TRBJ2-7	.	CASTRQGGSYEQYF
TRBV5-6	TRBJ2-5	TRBD1	CASSSIGQGETQYF
TRBV29-1	TRBJ2-7	.	CSVGRQPIYEQYF
TRBV6-2/TRBV6-3	TRBJ2-3	TRBD2	CASSPGSGRLTDTQYF
TRBV5-1	TRBJ2-3	.	CASSPRSSGTGDTQYF
TRBV7-9	TRBJ2-7	TRBD1	CASSSAGQVYEQYF
TRBV2	TRBJ1-5	.	CASTNKGNQPQHF
TRBV15	TRBJ2-1	TRBD2	CATSILTGTSGDDNEQFF
TRBV6-5	TRBJ2-7	.	CASSYSRGGYEQYF
TRBV11-3	TRBJ2-7	TRBD2	CASSLDNREGREQYF
TRBV5-1	TRBJ1-4	.	CASSSGWGGFLNEKLFF
TRBV20-1	TRBJ1-4	TRBD1	CSARDPTGMDEKLFF
TRBV28	TRBJ2-1	TRBD2	CASSKYRTSGREKFF
TRBV9	TRBJ1-1	.	CASSVSAPTQRNPTEAFF